This record concerns one TCR beta chain sequence. No antigen is known for it. This sample was taken from a study of shared clonotypes between healthy human individuals. Whole-study findings and limits: The sampled material consisted only of blood, and tissue repertoires are likely to differ.

In the original processing: ImmunoSEQ sequences covered only the junction and lacked quality scores; filtering therefore differed. The data were produced by immunoSEQ multiplex PCR, yet TCRdb's version contains in-frame clones alone and is incomplete. The D gene and trimming were derived from the DNA, and the V and J assignments and clone size from that table. The table includes 950,000 to 1,300,000 clones, around four fifths detected once. Every donor, a Caucasian adult, lived in Nashville, Tennessee. CDR3 length: 12 amino acids. V lost 1 base, J lost 6 bases, and 7 bases lay in between. Germline CDR1 and CDR2: SGHRS and YFSETQ.

Material for sequencing was memory CD4+ T cells sorted from blood. Subset indicated: CD45RA-negative fraction. This receptor was obtained from a man aged 18 to 30 in good health. The chain has TRBV5-1 and TRBJ1-1; perhaps TRBD1 as D (5 bases). The CDR3 loop is CASSLPGAEAFF. In nucleotides, the CDR3 is TGCGCCAGCAGCTTGCCGGGGGCTGAAGCTTTCTTT. Supplemented by reference TRBV5-1 and TRBJ1-1, the full variable domain reads KAGVTQTPRYLIKTRGQQVTLSCSPISGHRSVSWYQQTPGQGLQFLFEYFSETQRNKGNFPGRFSGRQFSNSRSEMNVSTLELGDSALYLCASSLPGAEAFFGQGTRLTVV.